Following are 11 T cell receptor beta chains from one sample sequenced in a study of molecular identifiers for immune sequencing clone quantification (dated by TCRdb to the late 2010s). The library was generated by PCR. For sequencing, an Illumina HiSeq 4000 was employed. Using fastp trimming at Q25 and MiXCR clonotype assembly, TCRdb reanalyzed the public sequencing data and kept in-frame beta chains. Rows matching on CDR3 protein sequence are summarized as one entry with the most common DNA and genes. Recorded for this sample are over 600,000 distinct CDR3 sequences; 20% of them occurred a single time. Roughly 0.85% of the sample belongs to the ten largest clones. Sequencing was performed on naive CD8+ T cells from blood, with Jurkat cell RNA spiked in. The cell subset or site label, as the study defines it: FACS-sorted CD8+CD4-CCR7+CD45RA+ naive T cells. Receptor source: a human donor in good health. Some libraries in this study had Jurkat cell RNA spiked in.

Many counts were recorded for this clonotype. The gene calls are TRBV6-2 or TRBV6-3 and TRBJ1-5, with D maybe TRBD1 (6 bases). The CDR3 totals 13 residues. CDR1 and CDR2 (germline): MNHEY, SVGEGT. The germline V and J ends were trimmed by 3 bases and 9 bases, with 12 bases remaining between them. The chain's CDR3 is CASSYPGTWPQHF. In DNA, the CDR3 is TGTGCCAGCAGTTATCCCGGGACATGGCCCCAGCATTTT.

As regards this clonotype: Since a much larger clone is just one base distant, this may be a read error. This rearrangement joins TRBV4-1 to TRBJ2-7; TRBD1 agrees at 9 bases. The V segment lost 5 bases and the J segment 4 bases; nucleotides outside the gene matches: 6. CDR1 is MGHRA, CDR2 YSYEKL, per germline. The CDR3 spans 14 residues. DNA for the CDR3: TGCGCCAGCAGCAACGGACAGGGGCAATACGAGCAGTACTTC. This gives the protein CASSNGQGQYEQYF.

As concerns this clonotype: A read error is possible here, since a much larger clone lies one base away. The chain uses TRBV4-3 and TRBJ2-3; 8 positions match TRBD1. The J segment lost 5 bases and the V segment lost 0 bases, leaving 13 bases of the junction unmatched. The germline V gene encodes CDR1 LGHNA and CDR2 YSLEER. The CDR3 is made up of 18 amino acids. CDR3 nucleotide sequence: TGCGCCAGCAGCCAAGATTTCGGTCGGGACAGGACAGTAGATACGCAGTATTTT. Protein product: CASSQDFGRDRTVDTQYF.

This clonotype was counted ten times or more. This chain links TRBV3-1 with TRBJ2-1; 8 bases agree with TRBD2. Germline V lookup: CDR1 LGHDT, CDR2 YNNKEL (reference sequence). The CDR3 runs to 15 residues. After removal of 8 bases from V and 3 bases from J, the junction contained 9 bases not matched to a gene. The CDR3 coding sequence is TGTGCCAGCGGCCCCCTAGCGGGTATCTACAATGAGCAGTTCTTC. It specifies CASGPLAGIYNEQFF.

This clonotype was found a few times. V is TRBV20-1 and J is TRBJ2-3; D is perhaps TRBD2 (6 bases). Germline assignment: CDR1 DFQATT and CDR2 SNEGSKA (reference sequence). Trimming pared 3 bases from V and 4 bases from J, leaving 17 bases between. CDR3 length equals 15 residues. The CDR3 bases are TGCAGTGCTAGGGTAAGGCGGGACGTGGCAGATACGCAGTATTTT. It codes for CSARVRRDVADTQYF.

There are many counts of this clonotype. The chain couples TRBV28 to TRBJ2-7; D not certain. The V gene lost 2 bases and the J gene lost 9 bases, with 11 bases spanning the gap. The CDR3 loop spans 12 amino acids. Germline CDR1 MDHEN, CDR2 SYDVKM. The CDR3 protein is CASSLDSVGQYF. DNA for the CDR3: TGTGCCAGCAGTTTAGACTCTGTAGGGCAGTACTTC.

Ten or more counts support this clonotype. The CDR3 protein is CASSFPTRGLGANVLTF. The DNA for the CDR3 is TGTGCCAGCAGCTTTCCCACGAGGGGGCTCGGGGCCAACGTCCTGACTTTC. The V gene is TRBV11-2, the J gene TRBJ2-6; 7 positions match TRBD1. J gave up 4 bases and V 3 bases, and 9 bases lay outside the gene matches. This CDR3 is built from 17 residues. CDR1 is SGHAT, CDR2 FQNNGV, per germline.

Note on this clonotype: A much larger clone differs from this one at a single base, so this may be a read error. V usage is TRBV4-1 and J usage is TRBJ2-7; a weak D match, TRBD2 (6 bases). V was pared by 4 bases and J by 5 bases, with 18 bases between. The CDR3 is made up of 15 amino acids. Germline-derived CDR1 and CDR2 are MGHRA and YSYEKL. The DNA of the CDR3 is TGCGCCAGCAGCCGCACTAGCACTTCATCCCACGAGCAGTACTTC. Its protein product is CASSRTSTSSHEQYF.

The sample holds many counts of this clonotype. V is TRBV20-1 and J is TRBJ2-7, with D possibly called TRBD1 or TRBD2 (5 bases each). Per the germline V gene, CDR1 is DFQATT and CDR2 is SNEGSKA (reference sequence). There are 12 residues in the CDR3. V was clipped by 7 bases and J by 2 bases, with 12 bases between them. The CDR3, as DNA: TGCAGTGGATGGGACGGTGCCTACGAGCAGTACTTC. Translation gives CSGWDGAYEQYF.

The chain joins TRBV13 to TRBJ1-2; D gene ambiguous. Germline lookup yields CDR1 PRHDT and CDR2 FYEKMQ (reference sequence). The CDR3 runs 13 residues. Trimming left V 6 bases short and J 4 bases short, with 12 bases between. The CDR3 nucleotides are TGTGCCAGCAGTTACCAGTGGATCTATGGCTACACCTTC. This encodes CASSYQWIYGYTF.

This clonotype occurred many times. The chain is built from TRBV4-1 and TRBJ2-3, with D unclear. V was pared by 1 base and J by 0 bases, with 8 bases between. Germline CDR1 and CDR2: MGHRA and YSYEKL. The CDR3 length is 15 residues. The chain's CDR3 is CASSQVRPSTDTQYF. The CDR3 nucleotides read TGCGCCAGCAGCCAAGTAAGACCTAGCACAGATACGCAGTATTTT.